This passage covers 15 T cell receptor beta chains from one sample sequenced in a study of cytomegalovirus exposure and HLA in healthy donors. A multiplex PCR was run with 60 Vbeta primers and 13 Jbeta primers. Sequencing was performed with immunoSEQ multiplex PCR; in TCRdb, only in-frame clones are kept and a portion is missing. The sample contains a few hundred thousand clones, 80% of which appear only once. Sequenced input: PBMCs. The source of these receptors is a girl aged 2 to 9 in good health and CMV-seronegative.

The rearrangement links TRBV27 to TRBJ1-5; TRBD1 matches 7 bases. V gave up 4 bases and J gave up 0 bases; unmatched junction bases: 9. Germline CDR1 reads MNHEY; CDR2 reads SMNVEV (reference sequence). The CDR3 covers 17 residues. CDR3 amino acids: CASSSRDSPYSNQPQHF. CDR3 bases: TGTGCCAGCAGTTCCAGGGACAGCCCTTATAGCAATCAGCCCCAGCATTTT.

The gene calls are TRBV13 and TRBJ2-1; D is possibly TRBD2 (6 bases). The CDR3 spans 13 residues. CDR1 and CDR2 (germline): PRHDT, FYEKMQ (reference sequence). V was trimmed by 5 bases and J by 6 bases, leaving 11 bases between them. The CDR3 spells CASSAGTSNEQFF. The CDR3 coding sequence is TGTGCCAGCAGCGCGGGGACTTCCAATGAGCAGTTCTTC.

V gene TRBV4-1 combines with J gene TRBJ1-2; tentative D call: TRBD1 (5 bases). CDR1 is MGHRA and CDR2 is YSYEKL in the germline V gene. V was shortened by 2 bases and J by 1 base, with 20 bases between the two germline ends. This CDR3 contains 18 residues. CDR3 sequence reads: CASSQPQGYSNFNYGYTF. The CDR3 DNA is TGCGCCAGCAGCCAACCCCAGGGCTATTCAAATTTTAACTATGGCTACACCTTC.

This chain links TRBV5-6 with TRBJ2-5; 7 bases are shared with TRBD1. The J call may be in error: the DNA end matches TRBJ2-7 better. CDR1 and CDR2 from the germline V gene are SGHDT and YYEEEE. The CDR3 runs 14 residues. DNA for the CDR3: TGTGCCAGCAGCTTGGGGGACAGTCCATACGAGCAGTACTTC. Residues: CASSLGDSPYEQYF.

The chain couples TRBV4-1 to TRBJ1-4, with D perhaps matching TRBD1 (5 bases). V lost 1 base and J 1 base, leaving 10 bases between the germline ends. Germline V gene data show CDR1 as MGHRA and CDR2 as YSYEKL. This CDR3 has 16 amino acids. As DNA, the CDR3 is TGCGCCAGCAGCCAAGGCAGGGTAGTAACTAATGAAAAACTGTTTTTT. Protein: CASSQGRVVTNEKLFF.

The chain uses TRBV25-1 and TRBJ1-6; 9 nucleotides line up with TRBD1. From germline, CDR1 is MGHDK and CDR2 SYGVNS. The J segment lost 7 bases and the V segment lost 6 bases, leaving 7 bases of the junction unmatched. This CDR3 is 15 amino acids long. CDR3 sequence reads: CASSLTGTGNSPLHF. CDR3 nucleotides: TGTGCCAGCAGCCTAACCGGGACAGGGAATTCACCCCTCCACTTT.

The rearrangement links TRBV5-6 to TRBJ2-7, with no clear D. CDR3 length: 11 residues. Deletions cut 2 bases from V and 7 bases from J, with 7 bases between. Germline V CDR1 and CDR2: SGHDT, YYEEEE. The CDR3: CASSLEKEQYF. CDR3 DNA sequence: TGTGCCAGCAGCTTAGAGAAAGAGCAGTACTTC. The variable domain in full, with the rest retrieved from reference TRBV5-6 and TRBJ2-7, is DAGVTQSPTHLIKTRGQQVTLRCSPKSGHDTVSWYQQALGQGPQFIFQYYEEEERQRGNFPDRFSGHQFPNYSSELNVNALLLGDSALYLCASSLEKEQYFGPGTRLTVT.

To note about this clone: Other DNA sequences in this sample translate to the same CDR3. J is TRBJ1-2 and V is TRBV7-9; unclear D gene. The CDR3 has 13 residues. Trimming pared 5 bases from V and 4 bases from J, leaving 11 bases between. Germline V lookup: CDR1 SEHNR, CDR2 FQNEAQ (reference sequence). The CDR3 loop is CASSLEGGYGYTF. The CDR3 region has the DNA TGTGCCAGCAGCCTCGAGGGAGGCTATGGCTACACCTTC.

This clone was found a few times. This sequence joins TRBV6-6 and TRBJ2-7, with a weak D call TRBD2 (5 bases). This CDR3 has 10 amino acids. Germline CDR1 reads MNHNY; CDR2 reads SVGAGI (reference sequence). CDR3 nucleotides: TGTGCGCATGGGTCGGGAGAGCAGTACTTC. Its translation: CAHGSGEQYF.

Here the CDR3 reads CTSSKSLDSQFF. The CDR3 coding sequence is TGCACCAGCAGCAAGAGCTTAGACTCGCAGTTCTTC. The V and J genes are TRBV1 and TRBJ2-1; TRBD2 is taken as the D call from the table, unchecked against the DNA. TRBV1 is assigned pseudogene status. The CDR3 sequence is 12 residues long.

This clone was picked up one time. The V call is TRBV10-3, the J call TRBJ2-2; TRBD2 aligns across 9 bases. V gave up 10 bases and J gave up 6 bases; unmatched junction bases: 12. Germline CDR1 and CDR2: ENHRY and SYGVKD. The CDR3 totals 15 residues. The CDR3 reads CATRQSSGGPGELFF. CDR3 DNA sequence: TGTGCCACCCGTCAATCCAGCGGGGGGCCCGGGGAGCTGTTTTTT.

This clone was recorded a few times. The V call is TRBV30, the J call TRBJ1-1; TRBD1 might be the D (5 bases). Looked up from germline, CDR1 is GTSNPN and CDR2 is SVGIG (reference sequence). This CDR3 is built from 13 residues. Trimming cost V 5 bases and J 6 bases, with 16 bases left between them. The CDR3, as DNA: TGTGCCTGGTCCCGGGGGATGGGGGCTGAAGCTTTCTTT. This encodes CAWSRGMGAEAFF.

This chain uses TRBV7-6 with TRBJ2-6; 10 nucleotides agree with TRBD1. Trimming took 5 bases from V and 1 from J; bases not matched to a gene: 5. Germline-derived CDR1 and CDR2 are SGHVS and FNYEAQ. The CDR3 is made up of 17 amino acids. The CDR3 loop reads CASSPGTGVSGANVLTF. DNA of the CDR3: TGTGCCAGCAGCCCCGGGACAGGGGTTTCTGGGGCCAACGTCCTGACTTTC.

DNA for the CDR3: TGTGCCAGCAGCCAACAGGGTTTCTACGAGCAGTACTTC. It yields the protein CASSQQGFYEQYF. This chain joins TRBV7-9 and TRBJ2-7; maybe TRBD1 (6 bases). This CDR3 has 13 residues. The germline V gene has CDR1 SEHNR and CDR2 FQNEAQ (reference sequence). V gave up 5 bases and J gave up 3 bases, with 11 bases separating them.

The gene calls are TRBV28 and TRBJ1-5; maybe TRBD1 (6 bases). The CDR3 extends over 14 amino acids. Germline CDR1 reads MDHEN; CDR2 reads SYDVKM. With 7 bases removed from V and 7 bases from J, the gap between germline ends came to 17 bases. The CDR3 loop is CASTLSAGDQPQHF. The CDR3 coding sequence is TGTGCCAGCACCCTCTCCGCAGGGGACCAGCCCCAGCATTTT.